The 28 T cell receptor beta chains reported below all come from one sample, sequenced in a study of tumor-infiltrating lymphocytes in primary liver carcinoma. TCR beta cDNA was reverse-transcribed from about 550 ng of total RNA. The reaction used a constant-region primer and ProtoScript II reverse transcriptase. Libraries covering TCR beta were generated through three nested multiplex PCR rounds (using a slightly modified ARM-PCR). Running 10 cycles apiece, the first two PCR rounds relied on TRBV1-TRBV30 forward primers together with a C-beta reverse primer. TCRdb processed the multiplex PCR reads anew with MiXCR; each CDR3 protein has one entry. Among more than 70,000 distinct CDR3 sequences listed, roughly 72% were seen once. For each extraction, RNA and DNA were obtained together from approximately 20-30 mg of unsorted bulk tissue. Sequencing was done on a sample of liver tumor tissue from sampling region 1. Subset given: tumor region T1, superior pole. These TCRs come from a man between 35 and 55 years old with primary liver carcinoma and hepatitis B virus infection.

DNA of the CDR3: TGCAGCATTGTCGGAGCTAGGAAGACAGGGGGCCTAGCTGAAGCTTTCTTT. Translation: CSIVGARKTGGLAEAFF. This chain connects TRBV29-1 to TRBJ1-1, with 10 bases aligning to TRBD1. CDR1 is SQVTM, CDR2 ANQGSEA, per germline. The CDR3 runs 17 residues. V lost 8 bases, J lost 6 bases, and 21 bases stayed unmatched. Based on the CDR3 plus reference TRBV29-1 and TRBJ1-1, the full variable domain is SAVISQKPSRDICQRGTSLTIQCQVDSQVTMMFWYRQQPGQSLTLIATANQGSEATYESGFVIDKFPISRPNLTFSTLTVSNMSPEDSSIYLCSIVGARKTGGLAEAFFGQGTRLTVV.

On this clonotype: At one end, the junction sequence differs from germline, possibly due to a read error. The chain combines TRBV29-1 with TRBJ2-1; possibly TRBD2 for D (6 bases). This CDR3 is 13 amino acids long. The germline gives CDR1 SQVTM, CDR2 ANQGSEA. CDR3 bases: TGCAGCGTTGGGGGGGTGGTGGACAATGAGCAGTCCTTC. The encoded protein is CSVGGVVDNEQSF.

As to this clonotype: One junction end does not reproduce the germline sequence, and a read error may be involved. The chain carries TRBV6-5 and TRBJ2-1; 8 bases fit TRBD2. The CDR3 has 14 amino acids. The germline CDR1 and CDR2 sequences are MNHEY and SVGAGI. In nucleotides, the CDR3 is TGTGCCAGCAATTACCTGGCGGGAGGCCTAGAGCAGTTCTTC. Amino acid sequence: CASNYLAGGLEQFF.

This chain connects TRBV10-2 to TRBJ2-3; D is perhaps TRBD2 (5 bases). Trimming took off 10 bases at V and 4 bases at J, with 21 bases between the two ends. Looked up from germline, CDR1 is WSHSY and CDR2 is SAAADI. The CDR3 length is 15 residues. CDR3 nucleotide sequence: TGCGCCACTTCACATGGACTTCTGTTGGCAGATACGCAGTATTTT. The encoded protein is CATSHGLLLADTQYF.

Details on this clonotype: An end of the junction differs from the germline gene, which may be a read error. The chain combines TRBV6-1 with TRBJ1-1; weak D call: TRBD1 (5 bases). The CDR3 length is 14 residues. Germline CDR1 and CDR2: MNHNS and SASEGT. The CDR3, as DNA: TGTGCCAGCTGTGAAGTCAGGGCTACCACTGAAACTTTCTTT. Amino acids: CASCEVRATTETFF.

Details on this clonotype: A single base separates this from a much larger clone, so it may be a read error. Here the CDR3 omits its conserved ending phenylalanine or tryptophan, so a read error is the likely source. The CDR3 loop reads CASNLDRGLTYEQYS. The CDR3 coding sequence is TGTGCCAGCAATTTGGACAGGGGGCTTACCTACGAGCAGTACTCC. The chain carries TRBV2 and TRBJ2-7; 11 bases are shared with TRBD1. CDR3 size: 15 residues. Germline loops: CDR1 SNHLY, CDR2 FYNNEI. V shed 7 bases and J 2 bases; nucleotides not matched to a gene: 7.

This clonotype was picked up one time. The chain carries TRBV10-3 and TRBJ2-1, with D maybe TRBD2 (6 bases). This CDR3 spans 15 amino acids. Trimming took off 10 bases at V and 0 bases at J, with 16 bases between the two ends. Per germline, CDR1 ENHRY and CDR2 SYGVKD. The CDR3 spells CATTDGGPSYNEQFF. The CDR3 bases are TGTGCCACCACGGACGGAGGGCCCTCCTACAATGAGCAGTTCTTC.

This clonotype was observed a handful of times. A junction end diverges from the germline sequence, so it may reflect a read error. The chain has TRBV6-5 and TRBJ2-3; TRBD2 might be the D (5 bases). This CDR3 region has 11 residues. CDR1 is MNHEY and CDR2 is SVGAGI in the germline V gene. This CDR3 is CVSHRGDTQYF. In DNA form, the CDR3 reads TGTGTCAGCCATAGAGGGGATACGCAGTATTTT.

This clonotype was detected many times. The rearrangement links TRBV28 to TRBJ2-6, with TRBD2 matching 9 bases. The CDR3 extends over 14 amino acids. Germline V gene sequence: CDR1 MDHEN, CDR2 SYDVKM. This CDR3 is CASGGYSGANVLTF. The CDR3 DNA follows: TGTGCTAGCGGGGGCTACTCTGGGGCCAACGTCCTGACTTTC. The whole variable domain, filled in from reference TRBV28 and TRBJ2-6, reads DVKVTQSSRYLVKRTGEKVFLECVQDMDHENMFWYRQDPGLGLRLIYFSYDVKMKEKGDIPEGYSVSREKKERFSLILESASTNQTSMYLCASGGYSGANVLTFGAGSRLTVL.

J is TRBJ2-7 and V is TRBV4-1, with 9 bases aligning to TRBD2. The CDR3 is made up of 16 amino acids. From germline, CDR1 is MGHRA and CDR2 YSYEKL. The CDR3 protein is CANSPEGSGSSYEQYF. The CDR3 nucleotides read TGCGCAAACAGCCCCGAGGGTAGCGGGAGCTCCTACGAGCAGTACTTC.

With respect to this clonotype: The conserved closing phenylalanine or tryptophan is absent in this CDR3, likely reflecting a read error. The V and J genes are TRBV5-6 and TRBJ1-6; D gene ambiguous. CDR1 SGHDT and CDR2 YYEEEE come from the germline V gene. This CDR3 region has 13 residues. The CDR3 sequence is CASSLYHNSPLHL. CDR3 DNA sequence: TGTGCCAGTAGCTTGTACCATAATTCACCCCTCCACCTT.

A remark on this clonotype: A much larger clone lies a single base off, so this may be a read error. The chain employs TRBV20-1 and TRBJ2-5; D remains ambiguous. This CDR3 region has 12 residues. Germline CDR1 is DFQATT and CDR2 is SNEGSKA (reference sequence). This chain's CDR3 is CSARDWVETKYF. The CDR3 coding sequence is TGCAGTGCTAGAGATTGGGTGGAGACCAAGTACTTC.

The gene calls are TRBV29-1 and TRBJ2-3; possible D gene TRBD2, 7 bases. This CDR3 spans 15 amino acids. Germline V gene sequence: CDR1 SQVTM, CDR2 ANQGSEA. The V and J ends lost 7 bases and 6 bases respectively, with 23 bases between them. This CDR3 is CSGRGTNGNLDTQYF. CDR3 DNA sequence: TGCAGCGGGAGGGGGACTAACGGGAATCTCGATACGCAGTATTTT.

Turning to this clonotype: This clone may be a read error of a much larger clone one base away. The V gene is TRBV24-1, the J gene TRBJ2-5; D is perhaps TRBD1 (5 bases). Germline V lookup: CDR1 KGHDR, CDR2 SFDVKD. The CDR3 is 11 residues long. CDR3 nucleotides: TGTGACACCAGTGATCCCAGGGCCCAGTACTTC. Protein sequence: CDTSDPRAQYF.

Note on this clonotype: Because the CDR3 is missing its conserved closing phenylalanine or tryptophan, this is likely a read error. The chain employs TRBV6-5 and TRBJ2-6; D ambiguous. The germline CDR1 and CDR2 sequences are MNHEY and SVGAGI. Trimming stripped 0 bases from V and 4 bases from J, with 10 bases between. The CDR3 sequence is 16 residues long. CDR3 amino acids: CASSYSINSGANVLTL. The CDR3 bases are TGTGCCAGCAGTTACTCGATAAACTCGGGGGCCAACGTCCTGACTTTA.

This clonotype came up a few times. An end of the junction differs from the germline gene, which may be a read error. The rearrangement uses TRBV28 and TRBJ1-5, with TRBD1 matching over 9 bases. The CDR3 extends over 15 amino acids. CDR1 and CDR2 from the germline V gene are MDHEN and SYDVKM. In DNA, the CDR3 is TGTGCCGGCAGTTTACGGTACAGGGGGCTTCAGCCCCAGCATTTC. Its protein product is CAGSLRYRGLQPQHF. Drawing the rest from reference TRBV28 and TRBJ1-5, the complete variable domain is DVKVTQSSRYLVKRTGEKVFLECVQDMDHENMFWYRQDPGLGLRLIYFSYDVKMKEKGDIPEGYSVSREKKERFSLILESASTNQTSMYLCAGSLRYRGLQPQHFGDGTRLSIL.

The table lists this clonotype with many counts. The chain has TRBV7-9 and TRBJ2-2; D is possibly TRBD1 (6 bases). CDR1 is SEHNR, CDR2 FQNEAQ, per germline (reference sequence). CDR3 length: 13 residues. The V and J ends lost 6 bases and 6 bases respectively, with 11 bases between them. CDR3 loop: CASSPQGSGELFF. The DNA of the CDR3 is TGTGCCAGCAGTCCGCAGGGGTCCGGGGAGCTGTTTTTT.

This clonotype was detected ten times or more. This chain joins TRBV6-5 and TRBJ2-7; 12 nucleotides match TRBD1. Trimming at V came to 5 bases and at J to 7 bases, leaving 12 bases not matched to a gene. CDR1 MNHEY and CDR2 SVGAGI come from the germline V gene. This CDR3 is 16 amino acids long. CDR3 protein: CASSKAPGTGGAEQYF. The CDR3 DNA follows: TGTGCCAGCAGTAAAGCCCCCGGGACAGGGGGCGCGGAGCAGTACTTC.

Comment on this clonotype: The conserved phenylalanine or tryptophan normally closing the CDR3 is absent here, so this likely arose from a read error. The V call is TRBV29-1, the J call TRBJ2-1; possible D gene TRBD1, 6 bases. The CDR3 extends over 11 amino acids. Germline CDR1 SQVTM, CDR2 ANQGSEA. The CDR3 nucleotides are TGTAGCGTTGAAAGGGGGAATGAGCAGTTCTCC. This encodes CSVERGNEQFS.

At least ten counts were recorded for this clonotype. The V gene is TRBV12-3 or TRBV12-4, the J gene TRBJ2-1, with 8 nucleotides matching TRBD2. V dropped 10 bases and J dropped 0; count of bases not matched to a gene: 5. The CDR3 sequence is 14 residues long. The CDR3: CATLAGLSYNEQFF. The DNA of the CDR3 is TGTGCCACGCTAGCGGGCCTCTCCTACAATGAGCAGTTCTTC.

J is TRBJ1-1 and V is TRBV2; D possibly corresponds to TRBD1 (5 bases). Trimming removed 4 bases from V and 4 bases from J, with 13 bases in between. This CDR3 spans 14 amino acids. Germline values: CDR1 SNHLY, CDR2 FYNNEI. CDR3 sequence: CASSVTGVITEAFF. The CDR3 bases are TGTGCCAGCAGTGTTACAGGTGTGATCACTGAAGCTTTCTTT.

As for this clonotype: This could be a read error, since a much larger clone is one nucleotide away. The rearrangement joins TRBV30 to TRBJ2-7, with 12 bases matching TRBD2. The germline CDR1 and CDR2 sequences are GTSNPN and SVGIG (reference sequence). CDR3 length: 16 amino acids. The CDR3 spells CAWCLTSGRFSYEQSF. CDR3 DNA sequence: TGTGCCTGGTGTTTAACTAGCGGGAGGTTCTCCTACGAGCAGTCCTTC.

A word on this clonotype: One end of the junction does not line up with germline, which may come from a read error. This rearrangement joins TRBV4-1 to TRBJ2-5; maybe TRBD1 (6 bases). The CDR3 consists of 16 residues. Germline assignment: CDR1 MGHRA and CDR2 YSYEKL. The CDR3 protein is CASIQGPQGNQETQYF. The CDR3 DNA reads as TGCGCCAGCATCCAAGGCCCTCAGGGGAACCAAGAGACCCAGTACTTC.

As DNA, the CDR3 is TGTGCCAGCAGTTACGGTGGGAGAGAGGTTGAGCAGTTCTTC. Its protein product is CASSYGGREVEQFF. The V and J genes are TRBV6-6 and TRBJ2-1; the D gene is possibly TRBD2 (5 bases). With 2 bases removed from V and 9 bases from J, the gap between germline ends came to 14 bases. Germline values: CDR1 MNHNY, CDR2 SVGAGI (reference sequence). CDR3 length equals 14 residues.

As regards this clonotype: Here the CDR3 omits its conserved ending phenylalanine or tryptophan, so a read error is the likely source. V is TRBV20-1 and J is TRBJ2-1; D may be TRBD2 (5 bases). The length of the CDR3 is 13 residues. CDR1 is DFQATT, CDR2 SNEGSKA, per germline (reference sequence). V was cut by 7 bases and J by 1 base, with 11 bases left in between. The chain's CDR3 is CSVLAPSYNEQFY. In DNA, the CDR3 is TGCAGTGTTCTAGCCCCTTCCTACAATGAGCAGTTCTAC.

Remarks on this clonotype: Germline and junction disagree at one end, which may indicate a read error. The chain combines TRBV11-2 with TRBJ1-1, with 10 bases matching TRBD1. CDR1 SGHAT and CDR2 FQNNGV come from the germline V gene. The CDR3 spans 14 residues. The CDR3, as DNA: TGTGCCAGCAGGCTACAGACAGGGGGCACTGAAGCCTTATTT. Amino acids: CASRLQTGGTEALF.

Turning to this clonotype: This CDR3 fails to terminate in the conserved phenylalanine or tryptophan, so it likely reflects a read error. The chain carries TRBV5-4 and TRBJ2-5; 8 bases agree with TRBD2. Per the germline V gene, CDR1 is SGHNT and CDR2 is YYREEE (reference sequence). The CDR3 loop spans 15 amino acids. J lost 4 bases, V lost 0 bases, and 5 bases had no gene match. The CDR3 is CASSLELAVLETQYL. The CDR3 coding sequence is TGTGCCAGCAGCTTGGAACTAGCGGTCCTAGAGACCCAGTACCTC.

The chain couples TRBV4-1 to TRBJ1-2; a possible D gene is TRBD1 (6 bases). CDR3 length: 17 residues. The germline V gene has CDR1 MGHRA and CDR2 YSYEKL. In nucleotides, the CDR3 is TGCATCAGCAGCCAATCCCCGACATCGGAGGGGGGCTATGGCTACACCTTC. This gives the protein CISSQSPTSEGGYGYTF.